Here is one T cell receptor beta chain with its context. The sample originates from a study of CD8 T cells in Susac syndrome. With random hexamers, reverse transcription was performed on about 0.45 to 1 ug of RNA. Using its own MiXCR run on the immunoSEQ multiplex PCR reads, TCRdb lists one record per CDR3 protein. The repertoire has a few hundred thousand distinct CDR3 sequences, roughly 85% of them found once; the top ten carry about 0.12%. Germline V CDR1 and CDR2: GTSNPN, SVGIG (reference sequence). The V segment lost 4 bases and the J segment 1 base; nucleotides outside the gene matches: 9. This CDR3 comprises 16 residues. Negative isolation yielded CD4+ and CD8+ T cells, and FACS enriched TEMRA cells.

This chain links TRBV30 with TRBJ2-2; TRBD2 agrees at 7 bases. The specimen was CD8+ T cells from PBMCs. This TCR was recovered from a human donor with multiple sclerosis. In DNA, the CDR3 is TGTGCCTGGACAGCTTGGCGGGAGAGGAACACCGGGGAGCTGTTTTTT. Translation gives CAWTAWRERNTGELFF.